One and the same sample provided the 20 T cell receptor beta chains below, sequenced in a study of cytomegalovirus exposure and HLA in healthy donors. Assay: immunoSEQ multiplex PCR; the TCRdb copy retains only in-frame clones and omits some. This table has tens of thousands of clones, about 93% appearing once. Material for sequencing was PBMCs. Every receptor here comes from a woman between 18 and 29 years old in good health and CMV-seropositive.

The CDR3 nucleotides are TGTGCCAGCAGCGTAGAAGGACAGGGCTATGAGCAGTTCTTC. Its protein is CASSVEGQGYEQFF. The chain links TRBV9 to TRBJ2-1; 8 bases are shared with TRBD1. Germline V lookup: CDR1 SGDLS, CDR2 YYNGEE. There are 14 residues in the CDR3. After removal of 0 bases from V and 8 bases from J, the junction contained 4 bases not matched to a gene.

The rearrangement links TRBV27 to TRBJ2-5, with TRBD2 matching over 7 bases. The length of the CDR3 is 13 residues. Trimming took 2 bases from V and 5 from J; bases not matched to a gene: 2. CDR1 is MNHEY, CDR2 SMNVEV, per germline (reference sequence). CDR3 sequence reads: CASSLGRVETQYF. CDR3 in DNA: TGTGCCAGCAGTTTAGGGAGGGTTGAGACCCAGTACTTC.

The chain employs TRBV19 and TRBJ2-7, with a possible D match to TRBD2 (6 bases). V shed 5 bases and J shed 9 bases, with 14 bases lying between them. Germline V gene sequence: CDR1 LNHDA, CDR2 SQIVND (reference sequence). This CDR3 comprises 12 residues. The CDR3 sequence is CASSFRGGSQYF. In DNA form, the CDR3 reads TGTGCCAGTAGTTTTCGGGGAGGTTCGCAGTACTTC.

CDR3 loop: CAWRGGRTEAFF. The CDR3, as DNA: TGTGCCTGGAGAGGGGGAAGAACTGAAGCTTTCTTT. The chain carries TRBV30 and TRBJ1-1; weak D call: TRBD1 (6 bases). CDR1 GTSNPN and CDR2 SVGIG come from the germline V gene (reference sequence). Trimming removed 3 bases at V and 5 bases at J, with 10 bases between. CDR3 length: 12 amino acids.

V usage is TRBV4-1 and J usage is TRBJ2-7; 9 nucleotides agree with TRBD2. The germline gives CDR1 MGHRA, CDR2 YSYEKL. This CDR3 spans 17 amino acids. V lost 1 base to trimming and J lost 3 bases; unmatched junction nucleotides: 10. For the CDR3, the DNA is TGCGCCAGCAGCCAAGTCCATTCTAGCGGGACGCACTACGAGCAGTACTTC. This gives the protein CASSQVHSSGTHYEQYF.

J is TRBJ2-1 and V is TRBV5-4; no clear D gene. The germline V and J ends were trimmed by 9 bases and 1 base, with 17 bases remaining between them. Germline values: CDR1 SGHNT, CDR2 YYREEE (reference sequence). The CDR3 totals 15 residues. The CDR3 sequence is CATLNASVSYNEQFF. The DNA of the CDR3 is TGTGCCACCCTCAATGCGAGCGTGTCCTACAATGAGCAGTTCTTC.

The CDR3 spells CASSFGGAQGNTIYF. The CDR3 DNA reads TGTGCCAGCAGTTTTGGGGGGGCGCAAGGAAACACCATATATTTT. The chain employs TRBV28 and TRBJ1-3, with D perhaps matching TRBD1 (6 bases). The germline CDR1 and CDR2 sequences are MDHEN and SYDVKM. Trimming took off 3 bases at V and 4 bases at J, with 13 bases between the two ends. The CDR3 runs 15 residues.

V and J are TRBV28 and TRBJ1-2; TRBD1 might be the D (6 bases). Trimming took 8 bases from V and 4 from J, leaving 17 bases between them. The CDR3 spans 14 residues. The germline CDR1 and CDR2 sequences are MDHEN and SYDVKM. As DNA, the CDR3 is TGTGCCAGCCTTAACATGGGGGCCCCCTATGGCTACACCTTC. Translating gives CASLNMGAPYGYTF.

The genes are TRBV27 and TRBJ2-7; 12 positions agree with TRBD1. J lost 6 bases, V lost 4 bases, and 7 bases had no gene match. Germline CDR1 is MNHEY and CDR2 is SMNVEV (reference sequence). This CDR3 is built from 15 residues. The CDR3 DNA sequence: TGTGCCAGCAGTTCGTCCGGGACAGGGGGCTTCGAGCAGTACTTC. This translates into CASSSSGTGGFEQYF.

The chain links TRBV5-4 to TRBJ2-7; TRBD1 is a possible D gene (5 bases). V was cut by 2 bases and J by 4 bases, with 13 bases left in between. This CDR3 spans 14 amino acids. Germline V gene lookup returns CDR1 SGHNT and CDR2 YYREEE (reference sequence). CDR3 sequence (DNA): TGTGCCAGCAGCTTCCGCGACAGAGCATACGAGCAGTACTTC. Translation: CASSFRDRAYEQYF.

J is TRBJ2-1 and V is TRBV28, with 9 bases matching TRBD2. Germline CDR1 reads MDHEN; CDR2 reads SYDVKM. The trim removed 5 bases at V and 7 bases at J, leaving 15 bases unmatched. This CDR3 comprises 17 residues. The CDR3 DNA sequence: TGTGCCAGCAGTGAGAAGATAGCGGGAGCGTGGGGGAATGAGCAGTTCTTC. It is translated as CASSEKIAGAWGNEQFF.

The chain has TRBV19 and TRBJ2-1, with a weak D call TRBD2 (7 bases). This CDR3 spans 16 amino acids. Germline values: CDR1 LNHDA, CDR2 SQIVND (reference sequence). The V gene lost 2 bases and the J gene lost 3 bases, with 14 bases spanning the gap. The CDR3 nucleotides are TGTGCCAGTAGTATATCTCGGGGGGCAATCTACAATGAGCAGTTCTTC. It translates to CASSISRGAIYNEQFF. Drawing the rest from reference TRBV19 and TRBJ2-1, the complete variable domain is DGGITQSPKYLFRKEGQNVTLSCEQNLNHDAMYWYRQDPGQGLRLIYYSQIVNDFQKGDIAEGYSVSREKKESFPLTVTSAQKNPTAFYLCASSISRGAIYNEQFFGPGTRLTVL.

This clone was found once. The rearrangement links TRBV11-2 to TRBJ2-7; 8 bases agree with TRBD1. Germline V lookup: CDR1 SGHAT, CDR2 FQNNGV. The CDR3 has 14 residues. The J segment lost 7 bases and the V segment lost 4 bases, leaving 9 bases of the junction unmatched. CDR3 sequence (DNA): TGTGCCAGCAGCTCCGGGACAGGTTCATGGGAGCAGTACTTC. Residues: CASSSGTGSWEQYF.

V is TRBV5-1 and J is TRBJ2-7; 8 bases are a match to TRBD1. Germline CDR1 and CDR2: SGHRS and YFSETQ. Unmatched junction bases numbered 8, after V lost 1 base and J lost 5 bases. The CDR3 has 15 amino acids. The CDR3 DNA sequence: TGCGCCAGCAGCTTGACCGGACAGGGATTCCACGAGCAGTACTTC. Its protein is CASSLTGQGFHEQYF.

The V gene is TRBV28, the J gene TRBJ2-4; 7 bases fit TRBD1. Germline V CDR1 and CDR2: MDHEN, SYDVKM. CDR3 length equals 21 residues. With V trimmed by 7 bases and J by 3 bases, 27 bases remained unmatched. CDR3 loop: CASTKLPRGSYLMGDKNIQYF. CDR3 bases: TGTGCCAGCACGAAGCTGCCCAGGGGGTCTTACCTAATGGGGGACAAAAACATTCAGTACTTC.

The rearrangement links TRBV5-1 to TRBJ2-7; TRBD1 aligns across 12 bases. This CDR3 is built from 14 residues. Germline lookup yields CDR1 SGHRS and CDR2 YFSETQ. Trimming cost V 1 base and J 7 bases; bases outside gene matches: 3. The CDR3 loop is CASSLRDRGQEQYF. The CDR3 nucleotides are TGCGCCAGCAGCTTGCGGGACAGGGGGCAAGAGCAGTACTTC.

V gene TRBV7-9 combines with J gene TRBJ2-2; D might be TRBD1 (5 bases). This CDR3 region has 15 residues. V shed 1 base and J shed 7 bases, with 13 bases lying between them. In germline, CDR1 is SEHNR, CDR2 FQNEAQ (reference sequence). The CDR3 nucleotides read TGTGCCAGCAGCTTAGTTGGGGCGCGTGGCGGGGAGCTGTTTTTT. Translating gives CASSLVGARGGELFF.

This clone was seen a single time. This chain uses TRBV28 with TRBJ1-4; D gene unclear. In germline, CDR1 is MDHEN, CDR2 SYDVKM. V lost 5 bases, J lost 3 bases, and 13 bases lay in between. The CDR3 loop spans 15 amino acids. CDR3 region: CASSLLRKANEKLFF. The CDR3 region has the DNA TGTGCCAGCAGTCTACTCAGGAAGGCTAATGAAAAACTGTTTTTT.

This clone occurred a few times. The chain links TRBV5-5 to TRBJ1-2; TRBD1 is a possible D gene (5 bases). Germline V gene sequence: CDR1 SGHKS, CDR2 YYEKEE (reference sequence). CDR3 length: 15 amino acids. The ends were cut back, 4 bases at V and 4 bases at J, with 17 bases in the middle. Here the CDR3 DNA reads TGTGCCAGCAGCCGCGGGGTTAGGGGTTCCTATGGCTACACCTTC. It specifies CASSRGVRGSYGYTF.

The chain carries TRBV5-5 and TRBJ2-2; D unclear. V shed 0 bases and J shed 6 bases, with 12 bases lying between them. Germline values: CDR1 SGHKS, CDR2 YYEKEE (reference sequence). The CDR3 length is 15 residues. CDR3: CASSLDGAWAGELFF. CDR3 nucleotides: TGTGCCAGCAGCTTGGACGGAGCGTGGGCCGGGGAGCTGTTTTTT.